This record concerns one T cell receptor beta chain sequence. V dropped 5 bases and J dropped 3 bases, with 11 bases sitting between them. Germline V gives CDR1 GTSNPN, CDR2 SVGIG (reference sequence). The CDR3 is 12 amino acids. This entry is derived from a study of control samples from healthy donors and cancer patients. The repertoire was sequenced with immunoSEQ multiplex PCR; TCRdb's copy has only in-frame clones and lacks some. The sample has around 120,000 clones, over 75% seen once. This receptor was identified in a middle-aged man in good health. The chain links TRBV30 to TRBJ2-7, with a possible D match to TRBD1 (5 bases). Input material: blood. The CDR3 nucleotides are TGTGCCTGGGTCTTTCAGGGCTACGAGCAGTACTTC. Translation gives CAWVFQGYEQYF.